The clone carrying this TCR beta chain appeared many times. What it recognizes is unknown. The read comes to an end 3 residues before the CDR3 does, leaving the germline J gene to fill in the end. The data derive from a study of T cell clonality in common variable immunodeficiency. The study, taken as a whole, reports: Reportedly, TCR beta sequences from common variable immunodeficiency showed fewer deletions and N-nucleotide insertions.

TCRdb's copy holds only in-frame clones and misses some; the assay was immunoSEQ multiplex PCR. The table lists under 65,000 clones, no singletons, with over 0.8% in the top ten. The CDR3 runs 15 residues. V dropped 4 bases and J dropped 5; count of bases not matched to a gene: 8. Per the germline V gene, CDR1 is SSHAT and CDR2 is FNYEAQ (reference sequence). The specimen was peripheral blood mononuclear cells. The V call is TRBV7-7, the J call TRBJ2-3, with 8 bases matching TRBD1. The source is a person aged 18 to 75 in good health. CDR3 in amino acids: CASSSGQELGDTQYF. The covered CDR3 bases are TGTGCCAGCAGCTCGGGACAGGAGTTAGGAGATACG.